Sequencing of this T cell receptor (beta chain) was carried out in a study of cytomegalovirus exposure and HLA in healthy donors. Whole-study findings and limits: Usually a TCR sequence was rare, but some public TCRs were found in many donors.

Concerning this clone: The antigen is unknown.

The PCR was carried out with 60 Vbeta primers and 13 Jbeta primers. Some clones are missing from TCRdb's copy, which holds only in-frame ones; the method was immunoSEQ multiplex PCR. The sample consists of approximately 190,000 clones, about four fifths of them appearing once. Deletions cut 2 bases from V and 8 bases from J, with 18 bases between. Germline CDR1 GTSNPN, CDR2 SVGIG (reference sequence). This CDR3 comprises 14 residues. The chain has TRBV30 and TRBJ1-2; D remains ambiguous. Sequences were obtained from PBMCs. This receptor was taken from a woman aged 18-29 years in good health and CMV-seronegative. The CDR3, as DNA: TGTGCCTGGAGTAATATAGGAGCCCGAGAAGGCTACACCTTC. Amino acids: CAWSNIGAREGYTF. Complete variable domain (other parts from reference TRBV30 and TRBJ1-2): SQTIHQWPATLVQPVGSPLSLECTVEGTSNPNLYWYRQAAGRGLQLLFYSVGIGQISSEVPQNLSASRPQDRQFILSSKKLLLSDSGFYLCAWSNIGAREGYTFGSGTRLTVV.